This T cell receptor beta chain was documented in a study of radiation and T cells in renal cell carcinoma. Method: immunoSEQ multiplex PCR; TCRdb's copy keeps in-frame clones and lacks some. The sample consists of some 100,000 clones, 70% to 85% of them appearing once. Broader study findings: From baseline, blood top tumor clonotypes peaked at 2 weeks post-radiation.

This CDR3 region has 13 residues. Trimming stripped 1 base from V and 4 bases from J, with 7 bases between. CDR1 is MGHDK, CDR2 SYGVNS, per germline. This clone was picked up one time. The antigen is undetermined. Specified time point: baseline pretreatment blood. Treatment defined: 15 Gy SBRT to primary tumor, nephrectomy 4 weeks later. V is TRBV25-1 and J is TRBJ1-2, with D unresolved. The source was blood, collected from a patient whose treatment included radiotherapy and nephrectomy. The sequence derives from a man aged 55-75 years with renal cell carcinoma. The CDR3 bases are TGTGCCAGCAGTGAATCCGCTAGCTATGGCTACACCTTC. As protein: CASSESASYGYTF.